One sample yielded the 28 T cell receptor beta chains listed below, sequenced in a study of PD-L1 blockade in urothelial cancer. Documented time point: pretreatment peripheral blood. The data were produced by immunoSEQ multiplex PCR, yet TCRdb's version contains in-frame clones alone and is incomplete. The table includes approximately 67,000 clones, around 85% detected once. The material sequenced was PBMCs, taken around atezolizumab (anti-PD-L1) treatment. The receptors stem from a man in his fifties or sixties with urothelial cancer.

The J gene is TRBJ2-1, the V gene TRBV6-5, with 9 bases identical to TRBD2. The V gene end was trimmed by 0 bases and the J gene end by 7 bases; junction bases not matched to a gene: 7. CDR1 is MNHEY, CDR2 SVGAGI, per germline. This CDR3 comprises 16 residues. The CDR3 region is CASSYSAGGSLNEQFF. CDR3 DNA sequence: TGTGCCAGCAGTTACTCAGCGGGGGGATCCTTGAATGAGCAGTTCTTC.

The chain carries TRBV7-3 and TRBJ1-1; 9 nucleotides align to TRBD1. Germline assignment: CDR1 SGHTA and CDR2 FQGTGA. Unmatched junction bases numbered 14, after V lost 5 bases and J lost 1 base. The CDR3 sequence is 18 residues long. The chain's CDR3 is CASSHQRPGQGPNTEAFF. The CDR3 DNA is TGTGCCAGCAGCCACCAGCGACCGGGACAGGGACCGAACACTGAAGCTTTCTTT.

The chain has TRBV5-4 and TRBJ2-2; 10 bases agree with TRBD2. The V gene end was trimmed by 3 bases and the J gene end by 1 base; junction bases not matched to a gene: 3. This CDR3 comprises 16 residues. The germline V gene encodes CDR1 SGHNT and CDR2 YYREEE (reference sequence). CDR3 sequence (DNA): TGTGCCAGCAGCTCAATAGCGGGGGGGAACACCGGGGAGCTGTTTTTT. The encoded protein is CASSSIAGGNTGELFF. Together with reference TRBV5-4 and TRBJ2-2, the CDR3 gives the full variable domain: ETGVTQSPTHLIKTRGQQVTLRCSSQSGHNTVSWYQQALGQGPQFIFQYYREEENGRGNFPPRFSGLQFPNYSSELNVNALELDDSALYLCASSSIAGGNTGELFFGEGSRLTVL.

The chain combines TRBV14 with TRBJ1-1; no definite D call. Trimming stripped 1 base from V and 0 bases from J, with 12 bases between. This CDR3 region has 16 residues. Germline V CDR1 and CDR2: SGHDN, FVKESK. The DNA for the CDR3 is TGTGCCAGCAGCCAAGGACTTGGGTGGCTGAACACTGAAGCTTTCTTT. Translation gives CASSQGLGWLNTEAFF.

This chain uses TRBV7-2 with TRBJ1-1; tentatively, D is TRBD1 (6 bases). Germline V lookup: CDR1 SGHTA, CDR2 FQGNSA. The CDR3 sequence is 14 residues long. V gave up 5 bases and J gave up 3 bases, with 13 bases separating them. In DNA, the CDR3 is TGTGCCAGCAGCATAGGACAGTCGCACACTGAAGCTTTCTTT. Residues: CASSIGQSHTEAFF.

This chain links TRBV5-1 with TRBJ2-3; D may be TRBD2 (6 bases). The CDR3 is 16 residues long. The germline V and J ends were trimmed by 1 base and 6 bases, with 18 bases remaining between them. CDR1 is SGHRS, CDR2 YFSETQ, per germline. This CDR3 is CASSLTGTLPGDTQYF. In nucleotides, the CDR3 is TGCGCCAGCAGCTTGACTGGGACTCTACCAGGGGATACGCAGTATTTT.

This chain joins TRBV7-2 and TRBJ1-1, with D unresolved. In germline, CDR1 is SGHTA, CDR2 FQGNSA. Deletions cut 4 bases from V and 1 base from J, with 10 bases between. The CDR3 totals 14 residues. The CDR3 protein is CASSSRQANTEAFF. Here the CDR3 DNA reads TGTGCCAGCAGCTCCCGACAAGCGAACACTGAAGCTTTCTTT.

The chain uses TRBV6-4 and TRBJ1-6; D gene unclear. Per germline, CDR1 MRHNA and CDR2 SNTAGT. The ends were cut back, 4 bases at V and 5 bases at J, with 6 bases in the middle. The CDR3 spans 13 residues. CDR3 coding DNA: TGTGCCAGCAGTGTAATTGATAATTCACCCCTCCACTTT. Translating it yields CASSVIDNSPLHF.

This chain connects TRBV11-2 to TRBJ2-3; 9 bases match TRBD2. V shed 5 bases and J 4 bases; nucleotides not matched to a gene: 7. The CDR3 covers 15 residues. Per germline, CDR1 SGHAT and CDR2 FQNNGV. The CDR3 bases are TGTGCCAGCAGCGACGACCTAGCGGGGCCAGATACGCAGTATTTT. As protein: CASSDDLAGPDTQYF.

The chain employs TRBV5-4 and TRBJ1-3; 9 bases agree with TRBD1. The CDR3 contains 13 residues. Germline values: CDR1 SGHNT, CDR2 YYREEE (reference sequence). V lost 4 bases and J lost 6; bases outside the gene matches: 2. The CDR3 nucleotides are TGTGCCAGCAGCCGGACAGGGGAAAACACCATATATTTT. Translation: CASSRTGENTIYF.

The rearrangement links TRBV6-6 to TRBJ1-4; D is perhaps TRBD1 (5 bases). The CDR3 spans 14 residues. Germline lookup yields CDR1 MNHNY and CDR2 SVGAGI (reference sequence). V was clipped by 5 bases and J by 8 bases, with 15 bases between them. CDR3 coding DNA: TGTGCCAGCAGTGCCGGGGGGTCTCAGGAAAAACTGTTTTTT. Its protein is CASSAGGSQEKLFF.

This chain uses TRBV30 with TRBJ1-5; 8 bases match TRBD1. The CDR3 totals 13 residues. CDR1 is GTSNPN and CDR2 is SVGIG in the germline V gene (reference sequence). The V gene end was trimmed by 5 bases and the J gene end by 7 bases; junction bases not matched to a gene: 7. CDR3 residues: CAWGGQGVQPQHF. The CDR3 coding sequence is TGTGCCTGGGGAGGACAGGGCGTACAGCCCCAGCATTTT.

Only one count was recorded for this clone. The V call is TRBV5-6, the J call TRBJ2-1, with D hard to call. The CDR3 totals 12 residues. Deletions cut 1 base from V and 7 bases from J, with 6 bases between. Germline CDR1 SGHDT, CDR2 YYEEEE. CDR3 amino acids: CASSLMENEQFF. CDR3 sequence (DNA): TGTGCCAGCAGCTTGATGGAGAATGAGCAGTTCTTC. The variable domain in full, with the rest retrieved from reference TRBV5-6 and TRBJ2-1, is DAGVTQSPTHLIKTRGQQVTLRCSPKSGHDTVSWYQQALGQGPQFIFQYYEEEERQRGNFPDRFSGHQFPNYSSELNVNALLLGDSALYLCASSLMENEQFFGPGTRLTVL.

This rearrangement joins TRBV19 to TRBJ2-7, with TRBD1 matching over 7 bases. After removal of 5 bases from V and 2 bases from J, the junction contained 6 bases not matched to a gene. CDR3 length: 14 residues. CDR1 is LNHDA and CDR2 is SQIVND in the germline V gene (reference sequence). DNA of the CDR3: TGTGCCAGTAGTTCTCGGACAGGCCCCTACGAGCAGTACTTC. It is translated as CASSSRTGPYEQYF.

This chain connects TRBV5-4 to TRBJ2-3; D remains ambiguous. This CDR3 is 14 amino acids long. Germline V CDR1 and CDR2: SGHNT, YYREEE (reference sequence). Trimming removed 4 bases from V and 6 bases from J, with 15 bases in between. The CDR3 is CASSPTSRADTQYF. The CDR3 coding sequence is TGTGCCAGCAGCCCCACGAGCCGCGCGGATACGCAGTATTTT.

The chain joins TRBV5-1 to TRBJ2-3, with 8 bases aligning to TRBD1. The CDR3 runs to 14 residues. Unmatched junction bases numbered 1, after V lost 3 bases and J lost 1 base. Per germline, CDR1 SGHRS and CDR2 YFSETQ. The CDR3 DNA sequence: TGCGCCAGCAGCTCGGGACAGGGCACAGATACGCAGTATTTT. Protein product: CASSSGQGTDTQYF.

The genes are TRBV29-1 and TRBJ2-7; unclear D gene. Trimming cost V 1 base and J 5 bases, with 12 bases left between them. The CDR3 totals 13 residues. Germline V CDR1 and CDR2: SQVTM, ANQGSEA. The CDR3: CSVEATWADEQYF. In DNA, the CDR3 is TGCAGCGTTGAAGCCACGTGGGCCGACGAGCAGTACTTC.

The chain is built from TRBV7-2 and TRBJ2-7; no clear D gene. From germline, CDR1 is SGHTA and CDR2 FQGNSA. The CDR3 is made up of 14 amino acids. V was pared by 1 base and J by 1 base, with 8 bases between. The CDR3 here is CASSLGPYSYEQYF. The DNA for the CDR3 is TGTGCCAGCAGCTTAGGGCCATATTCCTACGAGCAGTACTTC.

This clone occurred a few times. The chain links TRBV19 to TRBJ1-5; D perhaps matches TRBD1 (6 bases). CDR3 length equals 13 residues. The ends were cut back, 6 bases at V and 5 bases at J, with 11 bases in the middle. Germline V CDR1 and CDR2: LNHDA, SQIVND (reference sequence). The CDR3 here is CASSIQGYQPQHF. The DNA for the CDR3 is TGTGCCAGTAGCATCCAGGGGTATCAGCCCCAGCATTTT.

The V call is TRBV30, the J call TRBJ2-2; no firm D call. The CDR3 is 13 amino acids. Germline V lookup: CDR1 GTSNPN, CDR2 SVGIG (reference sequence). V was shortened by 0 bases and J by 6 bases, with 8 bases between the two germline ends. The CDR3 nucleotides are TGTGCCTGGAGTGTAATTCCGGCCGGGGAGCTGTTTTTT. The encoded protein is CAWSVIPAGELFF.

The rearrangement uses TRBV4-3 and TRBJ2-6; 8 bases are shared with TRBD2. This CDR3 contains 17 residues. Trimming took 1 base from V and 2 from J; bases not matched to a gene: 4. Germline assignment: CDR1 LGHNA and CDR2 YSLEER. As DNA, the CDR3 is TGCGCCAGCAGCCAAGGGGCGGGAGGAACTGGGGCCAACGTCCTGACTTTC. This sequence encodes CASSQGAGGTGANVLTF.

V gene TRBV27 combines with J gene TRBJ2-1; 9 bases are shared with TRBD1. Germline CDR1 reads MNHEY; CDR2 reads SMNVEV (reference sequence). Unmatched junction bases numbered 18, after V lost 3 bases and J lost 6 bases. The CDR3 consists of 19 residues. The CDR3 is CASSFTARSYGTGFNEQFF. For the CDR3, the DNA is TGTGCCAGCAGTTTCACAGCAAGATCCTACGGGACAGGGTTCAATGAGCAGTTCTTC.

The gene calls are TRBV18 and TRBJ2-1, with 7 bases lining up with TRBD1. The CDR3 spans 16 residues. The V gene end was trimmed by 5 bases and the J gene end by 1 base; junction bases not matched to a gene: 8. The germline V gene has CDR1 KGHSH and CDR2 LQKENI. The CDR3 protein is CASSSETGQSYNEQFF. CDR3 nucleotides: TGTGCCAGCTCATCAGAGACAGGGCAATCCTACAATGAGCAGTTCTTC.

The chain is built from TRBV5-5 and TRBJ2-1; TRBD1 matches 11 bases. The CDR3 has 15 residues. The germline V gene has CDR1 SGHKS and CDR2 YYEKEE (reference sequence). V shed 3 bases, J shed 6 bases, and the junction held 5 bases outside the gene matches. The chain's CDR3 is CASSSGTGGFNEQFF. CDR3 nucleotide sequence: TGTGCCAGCAGCTCCGGGACAGGGGGTTTCAATGAGCAGTTCTTC.

V and J are TRBV11-2 and TRBJ2-7, with 11 bases identical to TRBD1. This CDR3 has 16 amino acids. J was trimmed by 4 bases and V by 6 bases; bases with no gene match: 11. The germline gives CDR1 SGHAT, CDR2 FQNNGV. Here the CDR3 reads CASRPPGRDRGYEQYF. In DNA, the CDR3 is TGTGCCAGCAGACCCCCGGGAAGGGACAGGGGGTACGAGCAGTACTTC.

The V and J genes are TRBV10-2 and TRBJ2-1; D remains ambiguous. The CDR3 contains 12 residues. With 7 bases removed from V and 8 bases from J, the gap between germline ends came to 12 bases. Looked up from germline, CDR1 is WSHSY and CDR2 is SAAADI. CDR3: CASIGQFDEQFF. As DNA, the CDR3 is TGCGCCAGCATTGGCCAGTTCGATGAGCAGTTCTTC.

This chain links TRBV7-2 with TRBJ2-5; possible D gene TRBD1, 5 bases. CDR1 is SGHTA and CDR2 is FQGNSA in the germline V gene. Trimming stripped 1 base from V and 5 bases from J, with 14 bases between. The CDR3 is 15 amino acids. The CDR3 region is CASSLDLGPWETQYF. For the CDR3, the DNA is TGTGCCAGCAGCTTAGATCTGGGGCCGTGGGAGACCCAGTACTTC.

This sequence joins TRBV7-9 and TRBJ2-3; possibly TRBD1 for D (5 bases). CDR1 SEHNR and CDR2 FQNEAQ come from the germline V gene (reference sequence). The CDR3 is made up of 15 amino acids. V was trimmed by 4 bases and J by 4 bases, leaving 15 bases between them. This chain's CDR3 is CASSSRFLGADTQYF. As DNA, the CDR3 is TGTGCCAGCAGCTCCAGATTCCTAGGGGCAGATACGCAGTATTTT.